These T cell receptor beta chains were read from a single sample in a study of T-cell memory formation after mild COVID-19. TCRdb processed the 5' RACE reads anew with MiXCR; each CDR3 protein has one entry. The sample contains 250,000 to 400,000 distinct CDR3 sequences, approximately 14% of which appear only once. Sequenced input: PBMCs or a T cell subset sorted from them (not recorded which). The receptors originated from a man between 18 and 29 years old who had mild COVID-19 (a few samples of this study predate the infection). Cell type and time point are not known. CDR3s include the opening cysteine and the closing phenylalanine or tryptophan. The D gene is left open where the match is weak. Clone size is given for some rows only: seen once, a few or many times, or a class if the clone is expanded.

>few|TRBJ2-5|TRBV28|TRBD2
TGTGCCAGCAGTTTACCCCTAGCGGGACAGACCCAGTACTTC
CASSLPLAGQTQYF
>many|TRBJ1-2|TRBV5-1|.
TGCGCCAGCAGCTTGGAAGGGGCAGTACCCTATGGCTACACCTTC
CASSLEGAVPYGYTF
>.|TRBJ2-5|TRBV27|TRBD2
TGTGCCAGCAGTTCCGCACGACTAGCACGACTTCCAGAGACCCAGTACTTC
CASSSARLARLPETQYF
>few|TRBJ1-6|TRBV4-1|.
TGCGCCAGCAGCCGCCCCGCGGGCGATAATTCACCCCTCCACTTT
CASSRPAGDNSPLHF
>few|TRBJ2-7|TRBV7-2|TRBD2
TGTGCCACCACGTCCGGGACTAGTTACGAGCAGTACTTC
CATTSGTSYEQYF
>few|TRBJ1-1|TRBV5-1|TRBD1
TGCGCCAGCAGCTTCGGAGGGGGCACATTGAACACTGAAGCTTTCTTT
CASSFGGGTLNTEAFF
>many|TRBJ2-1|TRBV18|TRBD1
TGTGCCAGCTCACCTCGGGACAGCTCCTACAATGAGCAGTTCTTC
CASSPRDSSYNEQFF
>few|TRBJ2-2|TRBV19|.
TGTGCCATCAGGACTGGCACCGGGGAGCTGTTTTTT
CAIRTGTGELFF
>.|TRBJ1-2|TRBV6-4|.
TGTGCCAGCGTAAAAGTTACCCCCACATATGGCTACACCTTC
CASVKVTPTYGYTF
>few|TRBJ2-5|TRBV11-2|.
TGTGCCAGCGAGGGGCCGGAGACCCAGTACTTC
CASEGPETQYF
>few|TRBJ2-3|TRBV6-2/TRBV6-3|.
TGTGCCAGCAGTTCTCGAACTAGCACAGATACGCAGTATTTT
CASSSRTSTDTQYF
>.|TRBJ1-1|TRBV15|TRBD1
TGTGCCACCAGCATACGGACAGGGGGAACGAACACTGAAGCTTTCTTT
CATSIRTGGTNTEAFF
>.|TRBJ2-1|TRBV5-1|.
TGCGCCAGCAGCTCTCACCTCGTCATCAATGAGCAGTTCTTC
CASSSHLVINEQFF
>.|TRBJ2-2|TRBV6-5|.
TGTGCCAGCACTCGAAGCTGGGTTGGCGCCGGGGAGCTGTTTTTT
CASTRSWVGAGELFF
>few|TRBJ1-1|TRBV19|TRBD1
TGTGCCAGTAGTATTGGGTGGGGAAGGACAGGGCCCGAAGCTTTCTTT
CASSIGWGRTGPEAFF
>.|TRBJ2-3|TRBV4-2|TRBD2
TGTGCCAGCAGATCGGGGGGGGCGCTGGATACGCAGTATTTT
CASRSGGALDTQYF
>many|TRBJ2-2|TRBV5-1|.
TGCGCCAGCAGCTTCGGGGCCGCGGGCGGGGAGCTGTTTTTT
CASSFGAAGGELFF
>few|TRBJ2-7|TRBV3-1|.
TGTGCCAGCAGCCAAGATAGCCCGGGATCCTACGAGCAGTACTTC
CASSQDSPGSYEQYF
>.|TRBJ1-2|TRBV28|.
TGTGCCAGCAGTCCCGGAGGGGAATATGGCTACACCTTC
CASSPGGEYGYTF
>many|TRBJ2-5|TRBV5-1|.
TGTGCCAGCAGCTTGGATGGGGAGACCCAGTACTTC
CASSLDGETQYF
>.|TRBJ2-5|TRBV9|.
TGTGCCAGCAGCGTAGGGGCCGTGGAGACCCAGTACTTC
CASSVGAVETQYF
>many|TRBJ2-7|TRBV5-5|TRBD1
TGTGCCAGCAGCCTTACAGGGGGCCACGAGCAGTACTTC
CASSLTGGHEQYF